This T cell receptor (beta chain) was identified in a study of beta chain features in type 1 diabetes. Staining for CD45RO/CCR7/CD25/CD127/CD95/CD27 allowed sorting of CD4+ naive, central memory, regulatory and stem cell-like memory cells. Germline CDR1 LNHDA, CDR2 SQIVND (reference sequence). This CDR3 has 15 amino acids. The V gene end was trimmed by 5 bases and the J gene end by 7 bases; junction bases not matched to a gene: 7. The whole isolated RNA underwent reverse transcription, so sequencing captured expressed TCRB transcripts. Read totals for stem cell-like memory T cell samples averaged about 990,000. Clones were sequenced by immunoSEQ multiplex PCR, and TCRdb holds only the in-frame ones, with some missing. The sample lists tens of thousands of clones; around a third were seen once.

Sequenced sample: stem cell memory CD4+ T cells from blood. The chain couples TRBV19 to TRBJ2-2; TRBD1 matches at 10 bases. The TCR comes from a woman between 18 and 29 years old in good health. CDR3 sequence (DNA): TGTGCCAGTAGTCCGGGACAGGGGAATTTCGGGGAGCTGTTTTTT. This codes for CASSPGQGNFGELFF.